A selection of T cell receptor beta chains follows, all from one sample in a study of cytomegalovirus exposure and HLA in healthy donors. Some clones are missing from TCRdb's copy, which holds only in-frame ones; the method was immunoSEQ multiplex PCR. This table holds roughly 200,000 clones, 70% to 75% found once. Sample: PBMCs. The source is a male donor in good health and CMV-seronegative. The CDR3 runs from the conserved cysteine through the conserved F or W. Fields, in order: clone size, V gene, J gene, D gene, CDR3 DNA, CDR3 protein. D genes are given only for firm matches. Clone size is shown for a subset of rows, as once, few, many or a class of expanded clone.

clone size: few; V gene: TRBV9; J gene: TRBJ1-2; D gene: TRBD1; CDR3 DNA: TGTGCCAGCAGCGTTAGGGACAGGGTAATCTATGGCTACACCTTC; CDR3 protein: CASSVRDRVIYGYTF
clone size: .; V gene: TRBV7-9; J gene: TRBJ1-5; D gene: .; CDR3 DNA: TGTGCCAGCAGCTTAGAGGGGGGGCGTAATCAGCCCCAGCATTTT; CDR3 protein: CASSLEGGRNQPQHF
clone size: .; V gene: TRBV4-1; J gene: TRBJ2-7; D gene: TRBD1; CDR3 DNA: TGCGCCAGCAGCCGAGGATGGGACAGCTCCTACGAGCAGTACTTC; CDR3 protein: CASSRGWDSSYEQYF
clone size: .; V gene: TRBV5-4; J gene: TRBJ2-7; D gene: .; CDR3 DNA: TGTGCCAGCAGCCCTGGCGGGGGCCTCTACGAGCAGTACTTC; CDR3 protein: CASSPGGGLYEQYF
clone size: once; V gene: TRBV4-3; J gene: TRBJ1-3; D gene: TRBD1; CDR3 DNA: TGCGCCAGCAGCCAGACAGGGGGCGTTGGAAACACCATATATTTT; CDR3 protein: CASSQTGGVGNTIYF
clone size: .; V gene: TRBV30; J gene: TRBJ1-5; D gene: .; CDR3 DNA: TGTGCCTGGAGTGTCCGAGATGATCAGCCCCAGCATTTT; CDR3 protein: CAWSVRDDQPQHF
clone size: .; V gene: TRBV7-8; J gene: TRBJ2-5; D gene: .; CDR3 DNA: TGTGCCAGCAGCTCGATAATTCCGGAGGAGACCCAGTACTTC; CDR3 protein: CASSSIIPEETQYF
clone size: .; V gene: TRBV6-5; J gene: TRBJ2-2; D gene: .; CDR3 DNA: TGTGCCAGCAGCCAGAACACCGGGGAGCTGTTTTTT; CDR3 protein: CASSQNTGELFF
clone size: few; V gene: TRBV19; J gene: TRBJ1-5; D gene: TRBD1; CDR3 DNA: TGTGCCAGTAGGACTGGACAGGGTCGAGGTCAGCCCCAGCATTTT; CDR3 protein: CASRTGQGRGQPQHF
clone size: .; V gene: TRBV19; J gene: TRBJ2-7; D gene: .; CDR3 DNA: TGTGCCAGTAGTACCGAGGACTTTTACGAGCAGTACTTC; CDR3 protein: CASSTEDFYEQYF
clone size: few; V gene: TRBV4-1; J gene: TRBJ2-1; D gene: TRBD1; CDR3 DNA: TGCGCCAGCAGCCAAGATACAGGGGCCCCCTACAATGAGCAGTTCTTC; CDR3 protein: CASSQDTGAPYNEQFF
clone size: .; V gene: TRBV19; J gene: TRBJ2-7; D gene: .; CDR3 DNA: TGTGCCAGTAGTATGAGAGGTGACGAGCAGTACTTC; CDR3 protein: CASSMRGDEQYF
clone size: .; V gene: TRBV6-1; J gene: TRBJ2-6; D gene: .; CDR3 DNA: TGTGCCAGCAGTGCCCAGTGGTCCTCTGGGGCCAACGTCCTGACTTTC; CDR3 protein: CASSAQWSSGANVLTF
clone size: few; V gene: TRBV7-9; J gene: TRBJ1-2; D gene: TRBD1; CDR3 DNA: TGTGCCAGCAGCCTACCCGGGACAGGGGGCGGGAAAAACTATGGCTACACCTTC; CDR3 protein: CASSLPGTGGGKNYGYTF
clone size: .; V gene: TRBV27; J gene: TRBJ1-6; D gene: TRBD1; CDR3 DNA: TGTGCCAGCAGTACGGGACAGGGACGATGGTCACCCCTCCACTTT; CDR3 protein: CASSTGQGRWSPLHF
clone size: .; V gene: TRBV6-1; J gene: TRBJ1-2; D gene: .; CDR3 DNA: TGTGCCAGCAGCCGTAGGGGAAACTATGGCTACACCTTC; CDR3 protein: CASSRRGNYGYTF
clone size: .; V gene: TRBV6-5; J gene: TRBJ2-4; D gene: TRBD1; CDR3 DNA: TGTGCCAGCAGTTACTTTACAGGGGCAGACATTCAGTACTTC; CDR3 protein: CASSYFTGADIQYF
clone size: once; V gene: TRBV28; J gene: TRBJ1-5; D gene: .; CDR3 DNA: TGTGCCAGCAGCCTTACGGTTAGCAATCAGCCCCAGCATTTT; CDR3 protein: CASSLTVSNQPQHF
clone size: .; V gene: TRBV10-2; J gene: TRBJ2-3; D gene: .; CDR3 DNA: TGCGCCAGCAGTGAGTATCAGACAGATACGCAGTATTTT; CDR3 protein: CASSEYQTDTQYF
clone size: .; V gene: TRBV29-1; J gene: TRBJ2-1; D gene: TRBD2; CDR3 DNA: TGCAGCGTTGAATTTGGCGGGAGGGCCGGCTACAATGAGCAGTTCTTC; CDR3 protein: CSVEFGGRAGYNEQFF
clone size: .; V gene: TRBV30; J gene: TRBJ1-5; D gene: .; CDR3 DNA: TGTGCCTGGAGTGTGGGGGGAAGTAGCAATCAGCCCCAGCATTTT; CDR3 protein: CAWSVGGSSNQPQHF
clone size: .; V gene: TRBV7-9; J gene: TRBJ1-5; D gene: .; CDR3 DNA: TGTGCCAGCGGGACTCGGGAGCCCCAGCATTTT; CDR3 protein: CASGTREPQHF
clone size: .; V gene: TRBV6-5; J gene: TRBJ1-1; D gene: TRBD1; CDR3 DNA: TGTGCCAGCAGTTACGGAACCGGGACAGGGAACACTGAAGCTTTCTTT; CDR3 protein: CASSYGTGTGNTEAFF
clone size: .; V gene: TRBV14; J gene: TRBJ2-7; D gene: .; CDR3 DNA: TGTGCCAGCAGCCGCTCCTCCTACGAGCAGTACTTC; CDR3 protein: CASSRSSYEQYF
clone size: .; V gene: TRBV2; J gene: TRBJ2-3; D gene: .; CDR3 DNA: TGTGCCAGCAGCCCCAAGGGGGATACGCAGTATTTT; CDR3 protein: CASSPKGDTQYF
clone size: .; V gene: TRBV6-6; J gene: TRBJ2-2; D gene: .; CDR3 DNA: TGTGCCAGCAGTTACTCGATCGGGGTCACCGGGGAGCTGTTTTTT; CDR3 protein: CASSYSIGVTGELFF
clone size: .; V gene: TRBV6-5; J gene: TRBJ2-7; D gene: TRBD1; CDR3 DNA: TGTGCCAGCAGTTACTCGACAGGGACCCAGATTTACGAGCAGTACTTC; CDR3 protein: CASSYSTGTQIYEQYF
clone size: once; V gene: TRBV30; J gene: TRBJ1-4; D gene: .; CDR3 DNA: TGTGCCTGGAGCACACCAACTAATGAAAAACTGTTTTTT; CDR3 protein: CAWSTPTNEKLFF
clone size: .; V gene: TRBV11-2; J gene: TRBJ2-4; D gene: .; CDR3 DNA: TGTGCCAGCAGCTTGACCGGGGCCAAAAACATTCAGTACTTC; CDR3 protein: CASSLTGAKNIQYF
clone size: once; V gene: TRBV20-1; J gene: TRBJ2-7; D gene: .; CDR3 DNA: TGCAGTGCTAGACAGGGCCACGAGCAGTACTTC; CDR3 protein: CSARQGHEQYF
clone size: .; V gene: TRBV7-6; J gene: TRBJ1-5; D gene: TRBD1; CDR3 DNA: TGTGCCAGCAGCGCGACAGGGTTCAATCAGCCCCAGCATTTT; CDR3 protein: CASSATGFNQPQHF
clone size: .; V gene: TRBV19; J gene: TRBJ2-1; D gene: TRBD2; CDR3 DNA: TGTGCCAGTAGTACGAGACTAGCGGCTTCCTACAATGAGCAGTTCTTC; CDR3 protein: CASSTRLAASYNEQFF
clone size: .; V gene: TRBV7-3; J gene: TRBJ2-7; D gene: .; CDR3 DNA: TGTGCCAGCAGCTTGGGGCAGAACTACGAGCAGTACTTC; CDR3 protein: CASSLGQNYEQYF
clone size: once; V gene: TRBV7-9; J gene: TRBJ1-5; D gene: .; CDR3 DNA: TGTTCCAGCAGCACAGGAGACAATCAGCCCCAGCATTTT; CDR3 protein: CSSSTGDNQPQHF
clone size: .; V gene: TRBV19; J gene: TRBJ1-2; D gene: TRBD1; CDR3 DNA: TGTGCCAGTAGTATCCTGGACAGGGGCACCTATGGCTACACCTTC; CDR3 protein: CASSILDRGTYGYTF
clone size: .; V gene: TRBV30; J gene: TRBJ2-1; D gene: .; CDR3 DNA: TGTGCCTGGAGACCTAGTGGCAATGAGCAGTTCTTC; CDR3 protein: CAWRPSGNEQFF
clone size: .; V gene: TRBV30; J gene: TRBJ1-1; D gene: .; CDR3 DNA: TGTGCCTGGAGTGTAGGGCCAGGGGCGAACACTGAAGCTTTCTTT; CDR3 protein: CAWSVGPGANTEAFF
clone size: .; V gene: TRBV4-1; J gene: TRBJ1-4; D gene: .; CDR3 DNA: TGCGCCAGCAGCCAAGAGCGAACTAATGAAAAACTGTTTTTT; CDR3 protein: CASSQERTNEKLFF
clone size: once; V gene: TRBV7-2; J gene: TRBJ2-3; D gene: .; CDR3 DNA: TGTGCCAGCAGTGCGGGACATACGCAGTATTTT; CDR3 protein: CASSAGHTQYF
clone size: .; V gene: TRBV5-1; J gene: TRBJ2-7; D gene: TRBD2; CDR3 DNA: TGCGCCAGCAGCTTGGTAGCGGGAGGAACCTACGAGCAGTACTTC; CDR3 protein: CASSLVAGGTYEQYF
clone size: .; V gene: TRBV12-5; J gene: TRBJ2-7; D gene: TRBD2; CDR3 DNA: TGTGCTAGTGGTTCACCTGGACTAGCGGGAGTCTACGAGCAGTACTTC; CDR3 protein: CASGSPGLAGVYEQYF
clone size: .; V gene: TRBV28; J gene: TRBJ2-5; D gene: .; CDR3 DNA: TGTGCCAGCAGTCCCCAGGGTGATCAGTACTTC; CDR3 protein: CASSPQGDQYF
clone size: .; V gene: TRBV6-5; J gene: TRBJ1-3; D gene: .; CDR3 DNA: TGTGCCAGCAGTTGGTACCTCCCCAGCAGGGGAAACACCATATATTTT; CDR3 protein: CASSWYLPSRGNTIYF
clone size: .; V gene: TRBV28; J gene: TRBJ1-1; D gene: .; CDR3 DNA: TGTGCCAGCAGTTGGGTACAGGGTAGGAACACTGAAGCTTTCTTT; CDR3 protein: CASSWVQGRNTEAFF
clone size: few; V gene: TRBV5-4; J gene: TRBJ2-2; D gene: .; CDR3 DNA: TGTGCCAGCAGCTTGGCAGGGATTCACGGCGGGGAGCTGTTTTTT; CDR3 protein: CASSLAGIHGGELFF
clone size: few; V gene: TRBV6-1; J gene: TRBJ2-7; D gene: .; CDR3 DNA: TGTGCCAGCAGTGAAGGTCCCTCTAGCTCCTACGAGCAGTACTTC; CDR3 protein: CASSEGPSSSYEQYF
clone size: .; V gene: TRBV30; J gene: TRBJ2-7; D gene: .; CDR3 DNA: TGTGCCTGGGGATCACAGGGCTACGAGCAGTACTTC; CDR3 protein: CAWGSQGYEQYF
clone size: .; V gene: TRBV30; J gene: TRBJ1-1; D gene: .; CDR3 DNA: TGTGCCATACGCCGCCGGGGTGAAGCTTTCTTT; CDR3 protein: CAIRRRGEAFF
clone size: .; V gene: TRBV4-3; J gene: TRBJ2-7; D gene: TRBD1; CDR3 DNA: TGCGCCAGCAGCTCCCACAGGGGCTCCTACGAGCAGTACTTC; CDR3 protein: CASSSHRGSYEQYF
clone size: .; V gene: TRBV5-1; J gene: TRBJ1-1; D gene: .; CDR3 DNA: TGCGCCAGCAGCTTCAATTGGGGGCAAGGGACAGCTTTCTTT; CDR3 protein: CASSFNWGQGTAFF
clone size: .; V gene: TRBV27; J gene: TRBJ2-1; D gene: .; CDR3 DNA: TGTGCCAGCAGTTTAGTAGTACCCTCCTACAATGAGCAGTTCTTC; CDR3 protein: CASSLVVPSYNEQFF
clone size: .; V gene: TRBV6-4; J gene: TRBJ2-4; D gene: .; CDR3 DNA: TGTGCCAGCGGGCAGAACCGATTAGCCAAAAACATTCAGTACTTC; CDR3 protein: CASGQNRLAKNIQYF
clone size: once; V gene: TRBV2; J gene: TRBJ2-7; D gene: .; CDR3 DNA: TGTGCCAGCAGTGAGTTAGGACAGCCAACCTACGAGCAGTACTTC; CDR3 protein: CASSELGQPTYEQYF
clone size: .; V gene: TRBV9; J gene: TRBJ2-3; D gene: .; CDR3 DNA: TGTGCCAGCAGCGTAGGCCTAGTTGGCACAGATACGCAGTATTTT; CDR3 protein: CASSVGLVGTDTQYF